These 32 T cell receptor beta chains share one sample of origin, sequenced in a study of blood T cell repertoires in COVID-19. TCRdb keeps only in-frame clones here, not all; method: immunoSEQ multiplex PCR. This sample yields roughly 250,000 clones, of which 75% to 90% are seen a single time; approximately 9% belongs to the top ten. Sequencing used PBMCs or T cells enriched from blood (not recorded which). Receptor source: a man aged 35 to 55 who had recovered from COVID-19.

The rearrangement joins TRBV29-1 to TRBJ2-1; 7 nucleotides agree with TRBD1. From germline, CDR1 is SQVTM and CDR2 ANQGSEA. V was pared by 0 bases and J by 6 bases, with 5 bases of the junction left unmatched. CDR3 length: 14 residues. CDR3 protein: CSVEDPGTVNEQFF. In DNA, the CDR3 is TGCAGCGTTGAAGACCCAGGGACAGTCAATGAGCAGTTCTTC.

The chain combines TRBV9 with TRBJ2-2; 10 bases fit TRBD2. The CDR3 sequence is 16 residues long. J gave up 5 bases and V 4 bases, and 8 bases lay outside the gene matches. The germline V gene encodes CDR1 SGDLS and CDR2 YYNGEE. The DNA for the CDR3 is TGTGCCAGCAGCCCTAGCGGGAGAGTGGGTACCGGGGAGCTGTTTTTT. It yields the protein CASSPSGRVGTGELFF.

V usage is TRBV7-3 and J usage is TRBJ2-5, with 13 positions matching TRBD2. The V gene end was trimmed by 5 bases and the J gene end by 0 bases; junction bases not matched to a gene: 3. CDR1 and CDR2 (germline): SGHTA, FQGTGA. This CDR3 is 16 amino acids long. The CDR3 sequence is CASSRGLAGDQETQYF. DNA of the CDR3: TGTGCCAGCAGCCGAGGACTAGCGGGGGACCAAGAGACCCAGTACTTC.

The chain couples TRBV6-2 or TRBV6-3 to TRBJ2-7, with 8 bases lining up with TRBD2. Trimming cost V 2 bases and J 0 bases; bases outside gene matches: 18. The CDR3 loop spans 20 amino acids. CDR1 MNHEY and CDR2 SVGEGT come from the germline V gene. The CDR3 sequence: CASSYHSFPRTLAVSYEQYF. CDR3 nucleotide sequence: TGTGCCAGCAGTTACCACTCCTTCCCGCGGACACTAGCGGTCTCCTACGAGCAGTACTTC.

The chain uses TRBV28 and TRBJ1-2, with 8 bases that match TRBD1. Germline V CDR1 and CDR2: MDHEN, SYDVKM. Trimming at V came to 5 bases and at J to 4 bases, leaving 15 bases not matched to a gene. The CDR3 totals 17 residues. CDR3 amino acids: CASSAERRGRSIYGYTF. DNA of the CDR3: TGTGCCAGCAGTGCAGAACGCAGGGGGCGTTCAATCTATGGCTACACCTTC.

The CDR3 DNA sequence: TGTGCCAGCAGCTCACTAGCGGGAGGTAATAACGGTGAGCAGTTCTTC. It codes for CASSSLAGGNNGEQFF. The chain links TRBV7-3 to TRBJ2-1, with 12 bases identical to TRBD2. The CDR3 length is 16 residues. Germline CDR1 and CDR2: SGHTA and FQGTGA. V shed 4 bases and J 9 bases; nucleotides not matched to a gene: 10.

V usage is TRBV6-6 and J usage is TRBJ2-3; no firm D call. Germline assignment: CDR1 MNHNY and CDR2 SVGAGI (reference sequence). This CDR3 is built from 14 residues. V gave up 2 bases and J gave up 0 bases, with 6 bases separating them. The CDR3 region is CASSYIESTDTQYF. The CDR3 region has the DNA TGTGCCAGCAGTTACATAGAGAGCACAGATACGCAGTATTTT.

The CDR3 DNA reads as TGTGCCAGCAGTTACAGGTTGAGCGGGGACACAGATACGCAGTATTTT. This encodes CASSYRLSGDTDTQYF. V is TRBV6-5 and J is TRBJ2-3; 7 bases are a match to TRBD2. Germline V CDR1 and CDR2: MNHEY, SVGAGI. V gave up 2 bases and J gave up 2 bases; unmatched junction bases: 7. CDR3 length: 16 amino acids.

V and J are TRBV6-5 and TRBJ2-1; a weak D match, TRBD1 (6 bases). Trimming stripped 2 bases from V and 6 bases from J, with 11 bases between. Germline V gene data show CDR1 as MNHEY and CDR2 as SVGAGI. CDR3 length: 14 residues. The CDR3 nucleotides read TGTGCCAGCAGTTACCGCCCAGGGGTCAATGAGCAGTTCTTC. It specifies CASSYRPGVNEQFF.

This sequence joins TRBV5-1 and TRBJ2-3; 8 bases are shared with TRBD2. CDR1 is SGHRS, CDR2 YFSETQ, per germline. The CDR3 has 17 amino acids. V trimming: 4 bases; J trimming: 0 bases; junction bases outside the gene matches: 10. The CDR3 protein is CASSLGLALKSTDTQYF. The CDR3 nucleotides are TGCGCCAGCAGCCTAGGACTAGCCCTAAAGAGCACAGATACGCAGTATTTT.

The V gene is TRBV16, the J gene TRBJ1-5; a weak D match, TRBD1 (5 bases). V was cut by 4 bases and J by 3 bases, with 16 bases left in between. This CDR3 region has 16 residues. Germline assignment: CDR1 KGHSY and CDR2 FQNENV. CDR3 amino acids: CASSRRGLVVNQPQHF. The CDR3 DNA is TGTGCCAGCAGCCGGCGGGGGTTGGTCGTCAATCAGCCCCAGCATTTT. Variable domain in full (rest from reference TRBV16 and TRBJ1-5): GEEVAQTPKHLVRGEGQKAKLYCAPIKGHSYVFWYQQVLKNEFKFLISFQNENVFDETGMPKERFSAKCLPNSPCSLEIQATKLEDSAVYFCASSRRGLVVNQPQHFGDGTRLSIL.

The rearrangement links TRBV19 to TRBJ1-1; TRBD1 matches at 7 bases. The CDR3 sequence is 12 residues long. Germline CDR1 and CDR2: LNHDA and SQIVND (reference sequence). Unmatched junction bases numbered 6, after V lost 10 bases and J lost 4 bases. The CDR3 loop is CATQTGPTEAFF. DNA for the CDR3: TGTGCCACCCAGACAGGGCCCACTGAAGCTTTCTTT.

This chain uses TRBV6-5 with TRBJ2-7, with D possibly being TRBD1 (6 bases). Trimming left V 6 bases short and J 3 bases short, with 9 bases between. This CDR3 is 12 amino acids long. Germline values: CDR1 MNHEY, CDR2 SVGAGI. DNA of the CDR3: TGTGCCAGCAGACGGGACATCTACGAGCAGTACTTC. Amino acids: CASRRDIYEQYF.

The chain couples TRBV27 to TRBJ2-7; D gene unclear. The germline V and J ends were trimmed by 0 bases and 2 bases, with 8 bases remaining between them. The germline CDR1 and CDR2 sequences are MNHEY and SMNVEV (reference sequence). The CDR3 has 14 amino acids. The CDR3 region has the DNA TGTGCCAGCAGTTTATCGTCCACAACCTACGAGCAGTACTTC. Translating gives CASSLSSTTYEQYF.

J is TRBJ1-6 and V is TRBV2; unclear D gene. V lost 8 bases, J lost 7 bases, and 12 bases lay in between. This CDR3 contains 13 residues. Germline CDR1 is SNHLY and CDR2 is FYNNEI. CDR3 amino acids: CASSLEGNSPLHF. Written as DNA, the CDR3 is TGTGCCAGCTCGCTAGAGGGAAATTCACCCCTCCACTTT. The full variable domain, completed using reference TRBV2 and TRBJ1-6, is EPEVTQTPSHQVTQMGQEVILRCVPISNHLYFYWYRQILGQKVEFLVSFYNNEISEKSEIFDDQFSVERPDGSNFTLKIRSTKLEDSAMYFCASSLEGNSPLHFGNGTRLTVT.

This clone was seen only once. The V gene is TRBV27, the J gene TRBJ2-7, with 10 positions matching TRBD1. This CDR3 contains 13 residues. V lost 6 bases to trimming and J lost 3 bases; unmatched junction nucleotides: 2. Germline CDR1 and CDR2: MNHEY and SMNVEV (reference sequence). The CDR3 DNA follows: TGTGCCAGCAGAAGGACAGGGGGCTACGAGCAGTACTTC. Translating gives CASRRTGGYEQYF.

This chain connects TRBV18 to TRBJ1-1, with 7 positions matching TRBD1. This CDR3 region has 16 residues. J lost 0 bases, V lost 1 base, and 5 bases had no gene match. CDR1 is KGHSH and CDR2 is LQKENI in the germline V gene. For the CDR3, the DNA is TGTGCCAGCTCACCACGACAGACAGGGATGAACACTGAAGCTTTCTTT. As protein: CASSPRQTGMNTEAFF.

The chain is built from TRBV7-6 and TRBJ2-7; no definite D call. CDR3 length: 11 residues. Germline-derived CDR1 and CDR2 are SGHVS and FNYEAQ. Trimming left V 4 bases short and J 6 bases short, with 7 bases between. The CDR3: CASSSRTEQYF. CDR3 bases: TGTGCCAGCAGCTCTAGAACCGAGCAGTACTTC.

This chain links TRBV28 with TRBJ2-3; TRBD2 agrees at 11 bases. The V and J ends lost 5 bases and 3 bases, in that order; junction bases with no gene match: 4. The germline V gene encodes CDR1 MDHEN and CDR2 SYDVKM. The CDR3 has 15 residues. CDR3 sequence: CASSQGLAETDTQYF. DNA for the CDR3: TGTGCCAGCAGTCAGGGACTAGCGGAAACAGATACGCAGTATTTT. Looking up the rest from reference TRBV28 and TRBJ2-3 gives the full variable domain: DVKVTQSSRYLVKRTGEKVFLECVQDMDHENMFWYRQDPGLGLRLIYFSYDVKMKEKGDIPEGYSVSREKKERFSLILESASTNQTSMYLCASSQGLAETDTQYFGPGTRLTVL.

This chain joins TRBV14 and TRBJ2-1; D is perhaps TRBD2 (6 bases). The CDR3 is 17 residues long. CDR1 SGHDN and CDR2 FVKESK come from the germline V gene. With 3 bases removed from V and 0 bases from J, the gap between germline ends came to 15 bases. The CDR3 nucleotides read TGTGCCAGCAGCCAGCGTGTAGCGGTCCCCTCCTACAATGAGCAGTTCTTC. Amino acids: CASSQRVAVPSYNEQFF.

The V gene is TRBV15, the J gene TRBJ2-3; tentatively, D is TRBD2 (5 bases). Germline values: CDR1 LNHNV, CDR2 YYDKDF (reference sequence). The CDR3 contains 15 residues. V was trimmed by 2 bases and J by 6 bases, leaving 15 bases between them. The CDR3 here is CATSRSSGSTDTQYF. The CDR3 DNA is TGTGCCACCAGCAGATCCTCGGGGTCCACCGATACGCAGTATTTT.

The chain has TRBV25-1 and TRBJ1-2, with no clear D. Trimming left V 2 bases short and J 4 bases short, with 8 bases between. CDR3 size: 13 residues. Per germline, CDR1 MGHDK and CDR2 SYGVNS. DNA of the CDR3: TGTGCCAGCAGTGAAGGTGAGAGCTATGGCTACACCTTC. Encoded protein: CASSEGESYGYTF.

The V and J genes are TRBV6-5 and TRBJ2-7, with TRBD1 identical over 9 bases. CDR1 and CDR2 from the germline V gene are MNHEY and SVGAGI. The V segment lost 2 bases and the J segment 2 bases; nucleotides outside the gene matches: 7. This CDR3 is built from 16 residues. The CDR3 coding sequence is TGTGCCAGCAGTTACCGACAGGGGGTCGCTCCCTACGAGCAGTACTTC. It is translated as CASSYRQGVAPYEQYF.

The chain is built from TRBV5-8 and TRBJ1-6; D call uncertain. Trimming took 1 base from V and 0 from J, leaving 20 bases between them. The length of the CDR3 is 20 residues. Germline V gives CDR1 SGHTS, CDR2 YDEGEE. CDR3 residues: CASSLIVGRGGSSYNSPLHF. The CDR3 DNA reads TGTGCCAGCAGCTTGATCGTAGGGCGAGGTGGGAGCTCCTATAATTCACCCCTCCACTTT.

This chain joins TRBV6-1 and TRBJ2-7; TRBD1 is a possible D gene (5 bases). The CDR3 contains 14 residues. Germline V gene sequence: CDR1 MNHNS, CDR2 SASEGT. Trimming removed 1 base at V and 3 bases at J, with 10 bases between. The CDR3 DNA reads as TGTGCCAGCAGTGAAGATCCAGGGATCTACGAGCAGTACTTC. Its translation is CASSEDPGIYEQYF.

The DNA for the CDR3 is TGTGCCAGCAGCCAAGCCGGACAGGGGGACACTGAAGCTTTCTTT. It is translated as CASSQAGQGDTEAFF. The chain couples TRBV7-3 to TRBJ1-1, with 10 bases identical to TRBD1. The CDR3 runs to 15 residues. The V and J ends lost 5 bases and 3 bases, in that order; junction bases with no gene match: 6. The V gene's germline CDR1 is SGHTA and CDR2 FQGTGA.

The chain recombines TRBV21-1 with TRBJ2-3; TRBD2 was called by the table and not checked on the DNA. TRBV21-1 is listed as a pseudogene. This CDR3 contains 20 residues. In DNA, the CDR3 is TGTGCCAGCAGCAAAGCTGTTGGTGGACTAGCGGGATGCAGCACAGATACGCAGTATTTT. It translates to CASSKAVGGLAGCSTDTQYF.

V is TRBV4-3 and J is TRBJ2-5, with D maybe TRBD1 (5 bases). This CDR3 has 17 residues. V was cut by 3 bases and J by 5 bases, with 22 bases left in between. CDR1 is LGHNA and CDR2 is YSLEER in the germline V gene. The CDR3 sequence: CASSQSMKGRKWETQYF. DNA of the CDR3: TGCGCCAGCAGCCAGTCCATGAAGGGGCGCAAATGGGAGACCCAGTACTTC.

DNA of the CDR3: TGTGCCAGCAGTTCGACAGGGGTTGGGAATGAGCAGTTCTTC. It codes for CASSSTGVGNEQFF. This chain connects TRBV6-5 to TRBJ2-1; 8 positions match TRBD1. Germline trimming cut 4 bases from V and 7 bases from J; bases unmatched to any gene: 6. Looked up from germline, CDR1 is MNHEY and CDR2 is SVGAGI. This CDR3 has 14 residues.

V usage is TRBV18 and J usage is TRBJ2-1; D perhaps matches TRBD1 (6 bases). The V gene's germline CDR1 is KGHSH and CDR2 LQKENI. Trimming shortened V by 4 bases and J by 4 bases, and 14 bases separated the two germline ends. The length of the CDR3 is 15 residues. The CDR3 reads CASSQGRGHYNEQFF. Written as DNA, the CDR3 is TGTGCCAGCTCACAGGGTAGGGGACATTACAATGAGCAGTTCTTC.

CDR3 region: CASSLASGYTF. In DNA form, the CDR3 reads TGTGCCAGCAGTTTAGCGAGTGGCTACACCTTC. The genes are TRBV12-3 or TRBV12-4 and TRBJ1-2; D remains ambiguous. The CDR3 consists of 11 residues. Trimming removed 0 bases from V and 7 bases from J, with 3 bases in between.

The chain employs TRBV19 and TRBJ1-5, with D maybe TRBD1 (6 bases). From germline, CDR1 is LNHDA and CDR2 SQIVND (reference sequence). The CDR3 runs 15 residues. Trimming shortened V by 4 bases and J by 5 bases, and 15 bases separated the two germline ends. The CDR3 nucleotides read TGTGCCAGTAGTACGACAGGAACAATGTATCAGCCCCAGCATTTT. This gives the protein CASSTTGTMYQPQHF.